This T cell receptor (beta chain) was sequenced during a study of cytomegalovirus exposure and HLA in healthy donors. Whole-study findings and limits: It was reportedly the case that the classifier diagnosed cytomegalovirus status with high specificity and sensitivity.

Primers included in the PCR were 60 Vbeta and 13 Jbeta primers. Clones were sequenced by immunoSEQ multiplex PCR, and TCRdb holds only the in-frame ones, with some missing. The sample records 35,000 to 40,000 clones, about 72% being singletons. A few counts support this clone. Its antigen is undetermined. Trimming removed 4 bases from V and 3 bases from J; junction bases left unmatched: 13. Germline V CDR1 and CDR2: SGHNT, YYREEE (reference sequence). The CDR3 contains 17 residues. The sample taken for sequencing was PBMCs. This receptor was taken from a woman younger than 45 in good health and CMV-seropositive. The chain carries TRBV5-4 and TRBJ2-3; 8 nucleotides line up with TRBD2. Here the CDR3 reads CASSRAGSGKATDTQYF. DNA of the CDR3: TGTGCCAGCAGCCGTGCAGGTAGCGGGAAAGCTACAGATACGCAGTATTTT. Combining the CDR3 with reference TRBV5-4 and TRBJ2-3 gives the whole variable domain ETGVTQSPTHLIKTRGQQVTLRCSSQSGHNTVSWYQQALGQGPQFIFQYYREEENGRGNFPPRFSGLQFPNYSSELNVNALELDDSALYLCASSRAGSGKATDTQYFGPGTRLTVL.